The 12 T cell receptor beta chains below were found in one sample sequenced in a study of OX40 agonist ivuxolimab in advanced cancers. The protocol used for the library was the immunoSEQ multiplex PCR assay. Held by TCRdb, this immuneACCESS table contains in-frame sequences only and omits some clones. Under half of the omission traces to an unresolved V gene where checked; the cause of the rest is unknown. Recorded for this sample are about 48,000 clones; more than 75% of them occurred a single time. The ten largest account for about 1.9% of the sample. Sequences were derived from CD4+ or CD8+ T cells sorted from blood, sampled in a trial of the OX40 agonist ivuxolimab. These TCRs come from an adult with an advanced solid tumor such as melanoma, head and neck, liver or kidney cancer.

A note on this clone: This specimen includes other DNA sequences encoding the same CDR3. The genes are TRBV27 and TRBJ2-7; 8 nucleotides align to TRBD2. Germline CDR1 is MNHEY and CDR2 is SMNVEV (reference sequence). The CDR3 length is 11 residues. V was clipped by 6 bases and J by 5 bases; unmatched bases: 0. The DNA of the CDR3 is TGTGCCAGCAGGCGGGAGGACGAGCAGTACTTC. Translated: CASRREDEQYF.

The V and J genes are TRBV28 and TRBJ1-2; D uncertain. CDR3 length equals 11 residues. V shed 5 bases and J shed 3 bases, with 4 bases lying between them. Germline assignment: CDR1 MDHEN and CDR2 SYDVKM. The CDR3 DNA follows: TGTGCCAGCAGTCTGTACTATGGCTACACCTTC. Amino acid sequence: CASSLYYGYTF.

The CDR3 region has the DNA TGTGCCAGCAGCGATAACAGGGGGCGAGGTGAAGCTTTCTTT. Its protein product is CASSDNRGRGEAFF. V gene TRBV7-9 combines with J gene TRBJ1-1, with TRBD1 matching over 9 bases. J lost 7 bases, V lost 5 bases, and 8 bases had no gene match. Germline V gives CDR1 SEHNR, CDR2 FQNEAQ (reference sequence). The CDR3 totals 14 residues.

The chain carries TRBV2 and TRBJ2-7; 7 nucleotides agree with TRBD1. The CDR3 sequence is 13 residues long. Germline CDR1 and CDR2: SNHLY and FYNNEI. With V trimmed by 5 bases and J by 5 bases, 6 bases remained unmatched. The CDR3 DNA follows: TGTGCCAGCAGTTCTAGACAGGGTAACGAGCAGTACTTC. It encodes CASSSRQGNEQYF.

The V call is TRBV10-3, the J call TRBJ1-1; no reliable D call. V lost 3 bases to trimming and J lost 2 bases, with 13 bases between them. Germline V gene sequence: CDR1 ENHRY, CDR2 SYGVKD. The length of the CDR3 is 15 residues. Written as DNA, the CDR3 is TGTGCCATCAGTGAAAGGGCGGCCTTTAACACTGAAGCTTTCTTT. Encoded protein: CAISERAAFNTEAFF.

The CDR3 coding sequence is TGTGCCAGCAGCTTAGGCCAGGCTTACAATGAGCAGTTCTTC. It yields the protein CASSLGQAYNEQFF. The J gene is TRBJ2-1, the V gene TRBV11-2; D remains unclear. The CDR3 has 14 amino acids. Germline V lookup: CDR1 SGHAT, CDR2 FQNNGV. Trimming shortened V by 1 base and J by 4 bases, and 8 bases separated the two germline ends.

The chain employs TRBV18 and TRBJ2-6, with D possibly matching TRBD1 (6 bases). Germline assignment: CDR1 KGHSH and CDR2 LQKENI. The CDR3 sequence is 18 residues long. V lost 3 bases and J lost 0, with 15 bases in between. CDR3 sequence reads: CASSPYSQGHSGANVLTF. CDR3 bases: TGTGCCAGCTCACCGTACTCACAGGGCCACTCTGGGGCCAACGTCCTGACTTTC.

This rearrangement joins TRBV5-6 to TRBJ2-3; perhaps TRBD2 as D (5 bases). Trimming removed 0 bases from V and 11 bases from J, with 10 bases in between. CDR1 is SGHDT, CDR2 YYEEEE, per germline. CDR3 length: 12 residues. In DNA, the CDR3 is TGTGCCAGCAGCTTGGCCGCGGGTATGCAGTATTTT. It yields the protein CASSLAAGMQYF.

The chain recombines TRBV5-1 with TRBJ2-5; D might be TRBD2 (5 bases). Germline V CDR1 and CDR2: SGHRS, YFSETQ. V gave up 4 bases and J gave up 5 bases, with 18 bases separating them. The CDR3 sequence is 15 residues long. CDR3 nucleotide sequence: TGCGCCAGCAGCCCAAACCCGGGGTCGATGGAGACCCAGTACTTC. Its translation is CASSPNPGSMETQYF.

V and J are TRBV10-3 and TRBJ1-1; 9 bases are a match to TRBD1. Germline-derived CDR1 and CDR2 are ENHRY and SYGVKD. V lost 4 bases and J lost 9; bases outside the gene matches: 3. CDR3 size: 12 residues. The CDR3 bases are TGTGCCATCAGTGGGGGACAGGGACAAGCTTTCTTT. Amino acid sequence: CAISGGQGQAFF.

The CDR3 here is CASSLTPGSGSLNTEAFF. As DNA, the CDR3 is TGCGCCAGCAGCTTGACCCCGGGATCGGGCAGTCTGAACACTGAAGCTTTCTTT. The genes are TRBV5-1 and TRBJ1-1; no firm D call. The CDR3 runs to 18 residues. V dropped 1 base and J dropped 0 bases, with 19 bases sitting between them. CDR1 and CDR2 (germline): SGHRS, YFSETQ.

The gene calls are TRBV11-3 and TRBJ2-1; 10 nucleotides match TRBD2. CDR1 is SGHNT and CDR2 is YENEEA in the germline V gene. Losses at the gene ends were 5 bases for V and 0 bases for J; bases not matched to a gene: 4. This CDR3 comprises 16 residues. The CDR3, as DNA: TGTGCCAGCAGCGCTTTAGCGGGAGGCTCCTACAATGAGCAGTTCTTC. Amino acid sequence: CASSALAGGSYNEQFF.